These 3 T cell receptor beta chains were all obtained from the same sample, sequenced in a study of hypomethylating agent response in myelodysplastic syndrome. TCRdb's table, derived via immunoSEQ multiplex PCR, lists solely in-frame clones and lacks some. The top ten clones hold roughly 4.2% of a sample with approximately 9,300 clones, 83% of them seen once. Specimen: bone marrow, collected before or after starting hypomethylating agent treatment for myelodysplastic syndrome (not recorded which). Source of these receptors: a human donor with myelodysplastic syndrome.

The DNA for the CDR3 is TGTGCCAGCACCAGTGGTTCCTACAATGAGCAGTTCTTC. Translating it yields CASTSGSYNEQFF. The V call is TRBV6-5, the J call TRBJ2-1; D gene uncertain. The CDR3 loop spans 13 amino acids. Between the trimmed V and J ends, which lost 7 bases and 1 base, there was a span of 8 bases. Germline V CDR1 and CDR2: MNHEY, SVGAGI.

The chain couples TRBV27 to TRBJ1-6; no clear D. The CDR3 sequence is 15 residues long. V lost 2 bases, J lost 3 bases, and 8 bases lay in between. The germline V gene encodes CDR1 MNHEY and CDR2 SMNVEV (reference sequence). CDR3 sequence reads: CASSLGPLYNSPLHF. CDR3 coding DNA: TGTGCCAGCAGTTTAGGCCCACTCTATAATTCACCCCTCCACTTT.

The chain joins TRBV9 to TRBJ2-2, with D possibly being TRBD1 (5 bases). V gave up 4 bases and J gave up 1 base, with 14 bases separating them. Germline lookup yields CDR1 SGDLS and CDR2 YYNGEE. The CDR3 has 16 residues. The CDR3 sequence: CASSPRWGVNTGELFF. CDR3 nucleotides: TGTGCCAGCAGCCCCCGTTGGGGCGTGAACACCGGGGAGCTGTTTTTT.